This T cell receptor (beta chain) was obtained from a study of blood T cell repertoires in COVID-19. The table came from immunoSEQ multiplex PCR; TCRdb's copy has only in-frame clones and leaves some out. The repertoire has roughly 260,000 clones, about 85% of them found once; the top ten carry 3.5% to 4.5%. The receptor comes from a man aged 55-75 years who had recovered from COVID-19. Sample: peripheral blood.

Here the CDR3 reads CASSRPGGGPYEQYF. The CDR3 coding sequence is TGTGCCAGCAGCCGGCCGGGGGGGGGCCCCTACGAGCAGTACTTC. The chain employs TRBV13 and TRBJ2-7; 8 positions match TRBD2. Germline loops: CDR1 PRHDT, CDR2 FYEKMQ (reference sequence). J was trimmed by 2 bases and V by 5 bases; bases with no gene match: 8. CDR3 size: 15 residues.